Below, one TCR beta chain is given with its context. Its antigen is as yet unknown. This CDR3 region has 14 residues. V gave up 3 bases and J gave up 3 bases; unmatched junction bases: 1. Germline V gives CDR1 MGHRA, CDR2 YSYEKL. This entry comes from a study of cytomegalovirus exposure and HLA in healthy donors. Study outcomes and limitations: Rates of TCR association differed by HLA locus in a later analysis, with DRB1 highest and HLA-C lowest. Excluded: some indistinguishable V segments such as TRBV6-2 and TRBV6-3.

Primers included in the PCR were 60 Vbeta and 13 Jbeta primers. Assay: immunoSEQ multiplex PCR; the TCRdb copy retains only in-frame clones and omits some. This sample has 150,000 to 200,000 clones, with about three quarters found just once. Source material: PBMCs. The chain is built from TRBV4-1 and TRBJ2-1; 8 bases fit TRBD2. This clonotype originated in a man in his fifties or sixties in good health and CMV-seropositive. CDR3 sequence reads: CASSHGGVYNEQFF. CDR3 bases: TGCGCCAGCAGCCACGGGGGGGTCTACAATGAGCAGTTCTTC.